The rows below give T cell receptor beta chains drawn from one sample of a study of blood T cell repertoires in COVID-19. Assay used: immunoSEQ multiplex PCR; TCRdb lists only in-frame clones, some missing. The sample has roughly 320,000 clones, approximately 90% seen once. The specimen was peripheral blood. These receptors were taken from a woman aged 45-59 years with COVID-19, enrolled during active disease. The CDR3 runs from the conserved cysteine through the conserved F or W. The D gene is left open where the match is weak. Size values are once, few and many counts, or a class for expanded clones, and some rows have none.

>TRBJ2-3|TRBV29-1|-|-
CSGRLEDTQYF
TGCAGCGGACGACTAGAGGATACGCAGTATTTT
>TRBJ2-1|TRBV4-2|-|-
CATSLEQGPSSEQFF
TGTGCCACCAGCTTGGAGCAGGGTCCTTCGAGTGAGCAGTTCTTC
>TRBJ2-3|TRBV20-1|-|-
CSASVSGDGADTQYF
TGCAGTGCTAGTGTATCGGGGGACGGCGCAGATACGCAGTATTTT
>TRBJ2-7|TRBV19|-|TRBD2
CASSSYLAGPFYEQYF
TGTGCCAGTAGTAGCTACCTAGCGGGACCCTTCTACGAGCAGTACTTC
>TRBJ2-1|TRBV7-2|-|TRBD1
CASSPRQGANNEQFF
TGTGCCAGCAGCCCACGACAGGGGGCAAACAATGAGCAGTTCTTC
>TRBJ1-4|TRBV19|-|-
CASNGVSATNEKLFF
TGTGCCAGTAACGGAGTTAGTGCAACTAATGAAAAACTGTTTTTT
>TRBJ2-3|TRBV4-2|-|TRBD2
CASSQDSSGSSELDTQYF
TGTGCCAGCAGCCAAGATTCTAGCGGGAGTTCGGAATTAGATACGCAGTATTTT
>TRBJ2-3|TRBV27|-|TRBD2
CASSFSGDTTDTQYF
TGTGCCAGCAGTTTTAGCGGGGATACCACAGATACGCAGTATTTT
>TRBJ2-7|TRBV7-8|few|TRBD1
CASRNTGGTGREQYF
TGTGCCAGCAGAAACACAGGGGGTACGGGTAGAGAGCAGTACTTC
>TRBJ1-2|TRBV20-1|-|TRBD1
CSASPGQATYGYTF
TGCAGTGCTAGTCCGGGACAGGCTACCTATGGCTACACCTTC
>TRBJ1-2|TRBV10-3|-|-
CATGAGHYGYTF
TGTGCCACAGGGGCGGGCCACTATGGCTACACCTTC
>TRBJ2-3|TRBV7-2|-|-
CASSWGVSDTQYF
TGTGCCAGCAGCTGGGGAGTGTCGGATACGCAGTATTTT
>TRBJ2-3|TRBV5-5|-|-
CASSRSPSGTDTQYF
TGTGCCAGCAGCCGAAGCCCCTCGGGCACAGATACGCAGTATTTT
>TRBJ1-2|TRBV6-5|-|-
CASSYQGGFGYTF
TGTGCCAGCAGTTACCAGGGTGGGTTTGGCTACACCTTC
>TRBJ2-1|TRBV3-1/TRBV3-2|-|TRBD1
CASSQRQGEYNEQFF
TGTGCCAGCAGCCAAAGACAGGGGGAATACAATGAGCAGTTCTTC
>TRBJ2-7|TRBV15|-|TRBD1
CATSGDRGPHVAKQYF
TGTGCCACCAGTGGGGACAGGGGGCCTCACGTCGCCAAGCAGTACTTC
>TRBJ2-3|TRBV6-5|-|-
CATEQGDTQYF
TGTGCCACGGAGCAAGGAGATACGCAGTATTTT
>TRBJ1-1|TRBV14|-|-
CAPSRVSKTGQGRVECTEAFF
TGTGCCCCCAGTAGAGTATCCAAAACGGGGCAGGGGAGGGTTGAATGCACTGAAGCTTTCTTT
>TRBJ1-1|TRBV30|-|-
CAWSYGQGGTEAFF
TGTGCCTGGAGTTATGGGCAGGGCGGCACTGAAGCTTTCTTT
>TRBJ1-5|TRBV4-2|-|-
CASSQDGSGQPQHF
TGTGCCAGCAGCCAAGATGGGAGTGGTCAGCCCCAGCATTTT
>TRBJ1-3|TRBV5-3|-|-
CARSLDKERGVPGNTIYF
TGTGCCAGAAGCTTGGACAAAGAGCGGGGGGTCCCTGGAAACACCATATATTTT
>TRBJ2-7|TRBV5-4|-|TRBD2
CASSFSSSGRAHEQYF
TGTGCCAGCAGCTTTTCTTCTTCCGGGAGGGCCCACGAGCAGTACTTC
>TRBJ1-6|TRBV27|once|TRBD1
CASSLLRTGTSYNSPLHF
TGTGCCAGCAGTCTACTCCGGACAGGGACCTCCTATAATTCACCCCTCCACTTT
>TRBJ2-1|TRBV9|-|TRBD2
CASSQTGTSYNEQFF
TGTGCCAGCAGCCAGACCGGGACTAGCTACAATGAGCAGTTCTTC
>TRBJ2-3|TRBV18|-|TRBD1
CASSGQVTDTQYF
TGTGCCAGCTCAGGACAGGTCACAGATACGCAGTATTTT
>TRBJ2-7|TRBV11-3|-|-
CASSLTRGLDEQYF
TGTGCCAGCAGCTTAACACGGGGGTTGGATGAGCAGTACTTC
>TRBJ2-1|TRBV9|-|-
CASSVGGIGNEQFF
TGTGCCAGCAGCGTAGGAGGGATTGGCAATGAGCAGTTCTTC
>TRBJ2-7|TRBV5-4|-|TRBD2
CASSSYLAGEGEQYF
TGTGCCAGCAGCTCATATCTAGCGGGAGAAGGCGAGCAGTACTTC
>TRBJ2-2|TRBV2|-|TRBD2
CASTLAGGPSGELFF
TGTGCCAGCACTCTAGCGGGAGGGCCATCCGGGGAGCTGTTTTTT
>TRBJ2-1|TRBV29-1|-|TRBD2
CSVSRLAGEVEQFF
TGCAGCGTGTCGCGACTAGCGGGAGAGGTTGAGCAGTTCTTC
>TRBJ1-5|TRBV29-1|-|-
CSAGGINQPQHF
TGCAGCGCTGGGGGGATCAATCAGCCCCAGCATTTT
>TRBJ1-2|TRBV3-1/TRBV3-2|-|TRBD1
CASSHADRLSGYTF
TGTGCCAGCAGCCACGCGGACAGGCTAAGTGGCTACACCTTC
>TRBJ1-1|TRBV3-1/TRBV3-2|-|-
CASSQDFGTEAFF
TGTGCCAGCAGCCAAGATTTCGGCACTGAAGCTTTCTTT
>TRBJ1-4|TRBV30|-|-
CAANTGHATPQKLFF
TGTGCCGCTAACACAGGCCACGCCACACCCCAAAAACTGTTTTTT
>TRBJ2-1|TRBV5-1|-|-
CASSSLGGNEQFF
TGCGCCAGCAGCTCGTTAGGGGGAAATGAGCAGTTCTTC